These 22 T cell receptor beta chains were sequenced from one sample in a study of blood T cells in healthy people across ages. A second PCR, run for roughly 7 to 11 cycles, used a sample-barcoded 5' primer plus a J-beta primer mix. MiXCR, applied by TCRdb to the 5' RACE reads, yields one record per CDR3 protein. Seen here are some 730,000 distinct CDR3 sequences, about 20% observed once, and the top ten hold 22%. The sequenced sample was blood. The receptors come from a man in his 70s in good health.

Comments on this clonotype: A much larger clone lies one base from this, so it may be a read error. The V and J genes are TRBV12-3 or TRBV12-4 and TRBJ2-3; D is perhaps TRBD1 (5 bases). This CDR3 spans 13 amino acids. Trimming cost V 7 bases and J 0 bases, with 8 bases left between them. The CDR3 region has the DNA TGTGCCAGCATGAGACAGAGCACAGATACGCAGTATTTT. Translation: CASMRQSTDTQYF.

This chain uses TRBV3-1 with TRBJ1-1; D might be TRBD1 (6 bases). This CDR3 contains 13 residues. Germline V gene data show CDR1 as LGHDT and CDR2 as YNNKEL (reference sequence). The V end was cut by 5 bases, the J end by 8 bases, with 15 bases between. Here the CDR3 DNA reads TGTGCCAGCAGCACCTCGCTGACAGGCGAAGCTTTCTTT. As protein: CASSTSLTGEAFF. Combining the CDR3 with reference TRBV3-1 and TRBJ1-1 gives the whole variable domain DTAVSQTPKYLVTQMGNDKSIKCEQNLGHDTMYWYKQDSKKFLKIMFSYNNKELIINETVPNRFSPKSPDKAHLNLHINSLELGDSAVYFCASSTSLTGEAFFGQGTRLTVV.

This clonotype was found a few times. The CDR3 DNA reads TGTGCCAGCAGTTCAATTGGACAGCTCCTAGTTTCTGGGGCCAACGTCCTGACTTTC. It is translated as CASSSIGQLLVSGANVLTF. This chain connects TRBV6-5 to TRBJ2-6, with a possible D match to TRBD1 (6 bases). CDR3 size: 19 residues. The ends were cut back, 4 bases at V and 1 base at J, with 20 bases in the middle. Germline lookup yields CDR1 MNHEY and CDR2 SVGAGI.

This clonotype occurred a few times. The chain combines TRBV20-1 with TRBJ2-5; a possible D gene is TRBD2 (5 bases). The J call could be wrong; TRBJ2-1 is a better fit for the DNA end. The germline CDR1 and CDR2 sequences are DFQATT and SNEGSKA (reference sequence). This CDR3 is 12 amino acids long. The DNA for the CDR3 is TGCAGTGCTAGAGATATAGGCGGGGAGCAGTTCTTC. This translates into CSARDIGGEQFF.

This clonotype has a handful of counts. The chain recombines TRBV19 with TRBJ2-7, with D perhaps TRBD1 or TRBD2 (5 bases each). The CDR3 length is 14 residues. V lost 5 bases to trimming and J lost 5 bases, with 16 bases between them. Looked up from germline, CDR1 is LNHDA and CDR2 is SQIVND (reference sequence). The CDR3 sequence is CASSPGRAQDEQYF. The DNA of the CDR3 is TGTGCCAGTAGTCCGGGACGGGCCCAGGACGAGCAGTACTTC. Full variable domain (remainder filled in from reference TRBV19 and TRBJ2-7): DGGITQSPKYLFRKEGQNVTLSCEQNLNHDAMYWYRQDPGQGLRLIYYSQIVNDFQKGDIAEGYSVSREKKESFPLTVTSAQKNPTAFYLCASSPGRAQDEQYFGPGTRLTVT.

This clonotype showed up many times. The gene calls are TRBV5-1 and TRBJ2-7, with D maybe TRBD1 (6 bases). Germline V gives CDR1 SGHRS, CDR2 YFSETQ. V shed 0 bases and J shed 2 bases, with 12 bases lying between them. The CDR3 totals 15 residues. The CDR3 DNA sequence: TGCGCCAGCAGCTTGGCCGGGACACCTCCCTACGAGCAGTACTTC. It encodes CASSLAGTPPYEQYF.

This clonotype came up a few times. The J gene is TRBJ2-5, the V gene TRBV7-9; TRBD1 might be the D (6 bases). The J call may be wrong; the DNA end is better matched by TRBJ2-7. The length of the CDR3 is 15 residues. Per germline, CDR1 SEHNR and CDR2 FQNEAQ (reference sequence). The CDR3 sequence is CASSLAGGQAYEQYV. CDR3 sequence (DNA): TGTGCCAGCAGCTTAGCAGGGGGACAAGCGTACGAGCAGTACGTC.

This clonotype was detected a few times. The chain links TRBV10-3 to TRBJ1-5; TRBD1 agrees at 10 bases. The V gene end was trimmed by 4 bases and the J gene end by 9 bases; junction bases not matched to a gene: 6. Germline V gene sequence: CDR1 ENHRY, CDR2 SYGVKD. The CDR3 covers 14 residues. Written as DNA, the CDR3 is TGTGCCATCAGTGCCGGGACAGGGGTACGGCCCCAGCATTTT. Protein product: CAISAGTGVRPQHF.

CDR3: CASLGTSGGTDTQYF. CDR3 nucleotides: TGTGCCAGCCTCGGGACTAGCGGGGGCACAGATACGCAGTATTTT. This chain connects TRBV2 to TRBJ2-3; 13 positions match TRBD2. Germline CDR1 SNHLY, CDR2 FYNNEI. The CDR3 runs 15 residues. The trim removed 8 bases at V and 1 base at J, leaving 3 bases unmatched.

A few counts support this clonotype. This chain links TRBV6-5 with TRBJ2-3; no clear D gene. V lost 1 base and J 2 bases, leaving 10 bases between the germline ends. The germline V gene has CDR1 MNHEY and CDR2 SVGAGI. The CDR3 has 15 amino acids. Here the CDR3 DNA reads TGTGCCAGCAGTTACTTAGGTTCTTTCACAGATACGCAGTATTTT. Translated, it gives CASSYLGSFTDTQYF.

This clonotype was counted a few times. Being one base from a much bigger clone, this may be a read error. V gene TRBV5-1 combines with J gene TRBJ1-2; D gene ambiguous. The CDR3 consists of 13 residues. Germline lookup yields CDR1 SGHRS and CDR2 YFSETQ. The CDR3: CASSLGQVHGYPF. The DNA of the CDR3 is TGCGCCAGCAGCTTGGGGCAGGTCCATGGCTACCCCTTC.

This clonotype was observed a few times. V is TRBV20-1 and J is TRBJ2-4; TRBD2 is a possible D gene (5 bases). The CDR3 is made up of 14 amino acids. Germline loops: CDR1 DFQATT, CDR2 SNEGSKA (reference sequence). V lost 4 bases and J lost 1, with 11 bases in between. CDR3 DNA sequence: TGCAGTGCTACTCGCGGGCTGGCCAAAAACATTCAGTACTTC. Its protein product is CSATRGLAKNIQYF.

This clonotype was seen a handful of times. The chain carries TRBV21-1 and TRBJ1-2; no DNA check was done on the table's D call, TRBD1. TRBV21-1 represents a pseudogene. This CDR3 has 15 residues. CDR3 coding DNA: TGTGCCAGCAGCAAAGCGAACAGGGTGGAGTATGGCTACACCTTC. Translating it yields CASSKANRVEYGYTF.

This chain uses TRBV5-1 with TRBJ1-3; D gene uncertain. V was trimmed by 0 bases and J by 0 bases, leaving 13 bases between them. This CDR3 is built from 17 residues. Germline V lookup: CDR1 SGHRS, CDR2 YFSETQ. The CDR3 reads CASSLDGNPYSGNTIYF. The CDR3 coding sequence is TGCGCCAGCAGCTTGGATGGAAACCCCTACTCTGGAAACACCATATATTTT. The full variable domain, with the rest looked up from reference TRBV5-1 and TRBJ1-3, is KAGVTQTPRYLIKTRGQQVTLSCSPISGHRSVSWYQQTPGQGLQFLFEYFSETQRNKGNFPGRFSGRQFSNSRSEMNVSTLELGDSALYLCASSLDGNPYSGNTIYFGEGSWLTVV.

This clonotype was counted a single time. The CDR3 DNA sequence: TGTGCCAGCAGCGTCCGGGACAGGTCCTACAATGAGCAGTTCTTC. Translating gives CASSVRDRSYNEQFF. This rearrangement joins TRBV9 to TRBJ2-1; 8 bases are shared with TRBD1. Germline assignment: CDR1 SGDLS and CDR2 YYNGEE. This CDR3 is 15 amino acids long. The V and J ends lost 2 bases and 1 base, in that order; junction bases with no gene match: 2.

In this sample, this clonotype turned up many times. The rearrangement links TRBV7-8 to TRBJ1-2; D is possibly TRBD1 (6 bases). Germline values: CDR1 SGHVS, CDR2 FQNEAQ. V lost 2 bases, J lost 6 bases, and 13 bases lay in between. This CDR3 is built from 14 residues. The DNA for the CDR3 is TGTGCCAGCAGCTTATTCGGGGGCGGCGATGGCTACACCTTC. Translating gives CASSLFGGGDGYTF.

The J gene is TRBJ1-5, the V gene TRBV19; D ambiguous. V gave up 1 base and J gave up 3 bases, with 10 bases separating them. Germline CDR1 and CDR2: LNHDA and SQIVND (reference sequence). The CDR3 covers 15 residues. The CDR3 DNA sequence: TGTGCCAGTAGTATAGCCCCACGGCCCAATCAGCCCCAGCATTTT. This sequence encodes CASSIAPRPNQPQHF.

The rearrangement links TRBV11-2 to TRBJ2-5; D call uncertain. CDR1 is SGHAT and CDR2 is FQNNGV in the germline V gene. There are 14 residues in the CDR3. V lost 3 bases, J lost 5 bases, and 13 bases lay in between. CDR3 sequence (DNA): TGTGCCAGCAGCTTTTTGAGGACCGGGGAGACCCAGTACTTC. This sequence encodes CASSFLRTGETQYF.

This clonotype appeared a few times. The chain uses TRBV29-1 and TRBJ1-3; maybe TRBD1 (5 bases). Germline V lookup: CDR1 SQVTM, CDR2 ANQGSEA. The CDR3 is 13 amino acids. Trimming took 5 bases from V and 3 from J, leaving 11 bases between them. CDR3 protein: CSVQRGVGNTIYF. CDR3 nucleotides: TGCAGCGTTCAACGGGGGGTTGGAAACACCATATATTTT.

As regards this clonotype: One end of the junction does not line up with germline, which may come from a read error. The chain is built from TRBV6-5 and TRBJ2-7; no clear D gene. CDR1 and CDR2 from the germline V gene are MNHEY and SVGAGI. The CDR3 runs 12 residues. CDR3 loop: CASSYSRQEQHF. In DNA form, the CDR3 reads TGTGCCAGCAGTTACTCGCGCCAGGAGCAGCACTTC.

This clonotype was found a few times. The chain is built from TRBV5-1 and TRBJ2-2, with a weak D call TRBD2 (6 bases). The germline gives CDR1 SGHRS, CDR2 YFSETQ. The CDR3 extends over 16 amino acids. V was shortened by 0 bases and J by 4 bases, with 13 bases between the two germline ends. The DNA for the CDR3 is TGCGCCAGCAGCTTGGCGGGACTGAGGAGCACCGGGGAGCTGTTTTTT. This encodes CASSLAGLRSTGELFF.

The genes are TRBV28 and TRBJ2-2, with D tentatively TRBD2 (6 bases). V lost 8 bases and J lost 3, with 13 bases in between. CDR3 length: 14 amino acids. CDR1 and CDR2 (germline): MDHEN, SYDVKM. CDR3 loop: CASGGTIDTGELFF. In DNA, the CDR3 is TGTGCCAGCGGGGGGACCATCGACACCGGGGAGCTGTTTTTT.